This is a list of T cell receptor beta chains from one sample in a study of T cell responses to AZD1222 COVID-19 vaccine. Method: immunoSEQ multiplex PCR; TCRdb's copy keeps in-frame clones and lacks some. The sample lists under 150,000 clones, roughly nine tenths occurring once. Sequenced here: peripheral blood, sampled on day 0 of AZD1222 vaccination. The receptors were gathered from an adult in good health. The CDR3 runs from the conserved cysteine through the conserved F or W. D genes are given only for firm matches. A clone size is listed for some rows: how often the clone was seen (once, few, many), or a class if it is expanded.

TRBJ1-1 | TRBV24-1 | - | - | TGTGCCACCAGTGACAGTTGGAGCACTGAAGCTTTCTTT | CATSDSWSTEAFF
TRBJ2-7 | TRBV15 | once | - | TGTGCCACCAGCGTAGGCAGGGGGAGGGTTTACGAGCAGTACTTC | CATSVGRGRVYEQYF
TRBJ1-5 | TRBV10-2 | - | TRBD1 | TGCGCCAGCAGTGGGCCGGGACAGGGGTATCAGCCCCAGCATTTT | CASSGPGQGYQPQHF
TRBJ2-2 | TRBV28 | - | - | TGTGCCAGCAGTCCGAGGGGTCCCGGGGAGCTGTTTTTT | CASSPRGPGELFF
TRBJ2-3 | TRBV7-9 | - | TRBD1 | TGTGCCAGCAGCAGGGACAGTTCGAATTTTAATATTTATTTT | CASSRDSSNFNIYF
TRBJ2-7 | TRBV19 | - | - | TGTGCCAGTTCTGGGGCCTACGAGCAGTACTTC | CASSGAYEQYF
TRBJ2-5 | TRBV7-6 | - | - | TGTGCCAGCAGCCCCGAGCCCCGGTCGGAGACCCAGTACTTC | CASSPEPRSETQYF
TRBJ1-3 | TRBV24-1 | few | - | TGTGCCACCATACTATCATCAGCTTGGGACACCATATATTTT | CATILSSAWDTIYF
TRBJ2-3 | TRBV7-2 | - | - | TGTGCCAGCAGCTTAGTGGGAGCACGGTCGCAGTATTTT | CASSLVGARSQYF
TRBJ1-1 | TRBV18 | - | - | TGTGCCAGCTCACCCGACAGGTCCAGGAACACTGAAGCTTTCTTT | CASSPDRSRNTEAFF
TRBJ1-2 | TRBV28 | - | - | TGTGCCAGCAGTCCGCCCCGGGGCGGCTATGGCTACACCTTC | CASSPPRGGYGYTF
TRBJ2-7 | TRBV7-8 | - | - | TGTGCCAGCAGCTTTCCCCCAGGGACTGTTGAGCGCGGGATCGGGGACGAGCAGTACTTC | CASSFPPGTVERGIGDEQYF
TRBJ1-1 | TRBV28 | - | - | TGTGCCAGCAGTCCCTTGACGGACATGAACACTGAAGCTTTCTTT | CASSPLTDMNTEAFF
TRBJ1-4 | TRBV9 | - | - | TGTGCCAGCAGCCCCATGTCTGGGGGGCAGGTTGAAAAACTGTTTTTT | CASSPMSGGQVEKLFF
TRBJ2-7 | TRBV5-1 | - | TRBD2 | TGCGCCAGCAGCTCCGGAGGGCTAGCGGGAGGATCCTACGAGCAGTACTTC | CASSSGGLAGGSYEQYF
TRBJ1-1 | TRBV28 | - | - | TGTGCCAGCAGTTTATCGGCGGCAGGGTCGAACACTGAAGCTTTCTTT | CASSLSAAGSNTEAFF
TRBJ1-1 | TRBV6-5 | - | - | TGTGCCAGCAGTTCACAGTACATGAACACTGAAGCTTTCTTT | CASSSQYMNTEAFF
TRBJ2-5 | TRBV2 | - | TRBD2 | TGTGCCAGCAGTGAGGGGGCTAGCGGGACCCAAGAGACCCAGTACTTC | CASSEGASGTQETQYF
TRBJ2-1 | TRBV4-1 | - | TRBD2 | TGCGCCAGCAGCCCAACCCGAGGAGCGGGAGGGCCAAATGAGCAGTTCTTC | CASSPTRGAGGPNEQFF
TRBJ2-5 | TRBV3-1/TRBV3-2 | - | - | TGTGCCAGCAGCCAAGATCCCAGGACTGCTAGAGAGACCCAGTACTTC | CASSQDPRTARETQYF
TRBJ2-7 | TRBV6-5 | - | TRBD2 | TGTGCCAGCAGCCCACGACTAGCGGGACACTACGAGCAGTACTTC | CASSPRLAGHYEQYF